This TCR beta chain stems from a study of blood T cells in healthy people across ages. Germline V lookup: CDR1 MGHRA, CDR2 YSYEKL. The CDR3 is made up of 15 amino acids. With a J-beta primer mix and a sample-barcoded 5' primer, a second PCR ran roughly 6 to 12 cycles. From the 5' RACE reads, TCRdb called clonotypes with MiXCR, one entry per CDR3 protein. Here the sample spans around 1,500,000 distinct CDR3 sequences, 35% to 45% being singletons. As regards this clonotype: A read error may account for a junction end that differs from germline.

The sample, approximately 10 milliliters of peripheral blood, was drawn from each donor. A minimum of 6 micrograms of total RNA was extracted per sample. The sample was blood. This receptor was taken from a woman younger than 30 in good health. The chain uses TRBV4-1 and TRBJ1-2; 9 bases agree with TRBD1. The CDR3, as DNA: TGCGCCAGCAGCCCCCGGGACAGGGCGAACTATGGCCACACCTTC. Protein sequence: CASSPRDRANYGHTF.